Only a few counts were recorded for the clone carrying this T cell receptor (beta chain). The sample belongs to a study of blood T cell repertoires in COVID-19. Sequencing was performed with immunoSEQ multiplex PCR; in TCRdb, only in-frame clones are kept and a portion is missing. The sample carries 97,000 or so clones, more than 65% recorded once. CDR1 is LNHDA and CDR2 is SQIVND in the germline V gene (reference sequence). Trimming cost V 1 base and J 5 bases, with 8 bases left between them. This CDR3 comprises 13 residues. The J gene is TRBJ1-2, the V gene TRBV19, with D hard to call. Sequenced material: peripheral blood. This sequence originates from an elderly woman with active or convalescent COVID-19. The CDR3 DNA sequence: TGTGCCAGTAGTATAGGAGCGGGGTATGGCTACACCTTC. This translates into CASSIGAGYGYTF.